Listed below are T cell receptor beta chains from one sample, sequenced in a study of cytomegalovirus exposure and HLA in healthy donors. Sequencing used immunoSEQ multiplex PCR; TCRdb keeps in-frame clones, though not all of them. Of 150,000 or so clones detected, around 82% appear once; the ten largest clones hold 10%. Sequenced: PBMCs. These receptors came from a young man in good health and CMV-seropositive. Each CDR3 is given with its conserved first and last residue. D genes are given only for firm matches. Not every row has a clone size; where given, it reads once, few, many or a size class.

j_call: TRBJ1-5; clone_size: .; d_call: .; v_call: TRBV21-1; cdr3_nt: TGTGCCAGCAGCGAGTACTACCCGGGACAGGTGATTAGCAATCAGCCCCAGCATTTT; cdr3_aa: CASSEYYPGQVISNQPQHF
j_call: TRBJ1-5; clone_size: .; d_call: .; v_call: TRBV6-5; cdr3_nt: TGTGCCAGCAGTCCACGGGTCCGAGGCAATCAGCCCCAGCATTTT; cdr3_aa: CASSPRVRGNQPQHF
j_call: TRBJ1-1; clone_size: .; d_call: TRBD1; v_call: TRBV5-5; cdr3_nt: TGTGCCAGCAGCATCTGGACAGGGAGCACTGAAGCTTTCTTT; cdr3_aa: CASSIWTGSTEAFF
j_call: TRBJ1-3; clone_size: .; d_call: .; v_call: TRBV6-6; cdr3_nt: TGTGCCAGCAGTTACTCGATGGGGCTCGGGAACACCATATATTTT; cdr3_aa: CASSYSMGLGNTIYF
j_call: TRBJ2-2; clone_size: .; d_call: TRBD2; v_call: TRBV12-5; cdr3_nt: TGTGCTAGTGGTTTGGTACGGCACAGGGAGATACTAGCGGTAAACACCGGGGAGCTGTTTTTT; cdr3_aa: CASGLVRHREILAVNTGELFF
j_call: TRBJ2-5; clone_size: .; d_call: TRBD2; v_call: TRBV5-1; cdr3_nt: TGCGCCAGCAGTCTTGCCAAAAGCGGGAGAGAGACCCAGTACTTC; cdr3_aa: CASSLAKSGRETQYF
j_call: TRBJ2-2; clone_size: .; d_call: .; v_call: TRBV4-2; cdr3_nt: TGTGCCAGCAGCCTCTGGGAGGAGAGTAGTAAGCCCGGGGAGCTGTTTTTT; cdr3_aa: CASSLWEESSKPGELFF
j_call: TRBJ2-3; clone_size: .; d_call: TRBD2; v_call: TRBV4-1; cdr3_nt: TGCGCCAGCAGCCTTGGGACTAGCGGGGGCGCTGGCACAGATACGCAGTATTTT; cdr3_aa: CASSLGTSGGAGTDTQYF
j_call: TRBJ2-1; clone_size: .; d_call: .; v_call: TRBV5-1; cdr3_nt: TGCGCCAGCAGCTTGGAGCCTGACAATGAGCAGTTCTTC; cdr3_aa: CASSLEPDNEQFF
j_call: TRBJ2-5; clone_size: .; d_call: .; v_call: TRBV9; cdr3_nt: TGTGCCAGCAGCGTAGACAGGGAGTTGGAGACCCAGTACTTC; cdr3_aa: CASSVDRELETQYF
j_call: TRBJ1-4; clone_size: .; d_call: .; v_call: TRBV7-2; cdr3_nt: TGTGCCAGCAGCTCCTCAATCGGAACTAATGAAAAACTGTTTTTT; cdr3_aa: CASSSSIGTNEKLFF
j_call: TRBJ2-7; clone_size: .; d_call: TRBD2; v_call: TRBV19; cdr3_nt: TGTGCCAGTAGTATCCTAGCGGGAGAGTCCTACGAGCAGTACTTC; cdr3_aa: CASSILAGESYEQYF
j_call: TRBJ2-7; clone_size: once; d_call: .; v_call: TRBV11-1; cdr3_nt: TGTGCCAGCACGGCGGGCCTAAACCACCTCGCCGAGCAGTACTTC; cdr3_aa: CASTAGLNHLAEQYF
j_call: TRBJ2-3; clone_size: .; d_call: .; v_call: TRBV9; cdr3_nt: TGTGCCAGCAGCGTGGGAAGCGGAGGGTTTGGAGATACGCAGTATTTT; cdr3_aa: CASSVGSGGFGDTQYF
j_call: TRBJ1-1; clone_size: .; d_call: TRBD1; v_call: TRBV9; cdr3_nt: TGTGCCAGCAGCGCCGGACAGGGGACTACTGAAGCTTTCTTT; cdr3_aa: CASSAGQGTTEAFF
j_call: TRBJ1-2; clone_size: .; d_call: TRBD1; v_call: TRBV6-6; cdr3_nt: TGTGCCAGCAGAAAGCCGGGACAGGGACATGGCTACACCTTC; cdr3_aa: CASRKPGQGHGYTF
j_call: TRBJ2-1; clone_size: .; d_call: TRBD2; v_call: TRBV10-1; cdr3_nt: TGCGCCAGCAGTGCTAGCGGAGCGAGCTCCTACAATGAGCAGTTCTTC; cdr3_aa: CASSASGASSYNEQFF
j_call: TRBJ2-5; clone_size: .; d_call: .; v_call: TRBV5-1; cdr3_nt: TGCGCCAGCAGCACGACAGGTGGAACACAAGAGACCCAGTACTTC; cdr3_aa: CASSTTGGTQETQYF
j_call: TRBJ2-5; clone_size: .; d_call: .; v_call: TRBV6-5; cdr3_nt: TGTGCCAGCAGGCCTACAGGGCTAGAGACCCAGTACTTC; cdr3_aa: CASRPTGLETQYF
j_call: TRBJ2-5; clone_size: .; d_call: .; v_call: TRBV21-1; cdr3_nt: TGTGCCAGCAGCAAAGCTTGGGGAAGGGGAGAGACCCAGTACTTC; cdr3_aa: CASSKAWGRGETQYF
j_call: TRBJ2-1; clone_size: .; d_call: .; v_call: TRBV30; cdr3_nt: TGTGCCTCGACACTAGCAGATGAGCAGTTCTTC; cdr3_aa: CASTLADEQFF
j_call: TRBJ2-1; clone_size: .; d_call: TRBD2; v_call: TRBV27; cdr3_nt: TGTGCCAGCTCTGACATTGGGACTAGCGGGTACAATGAGCAGTTCTTC; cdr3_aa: CASSDIGTSGYNEQFF
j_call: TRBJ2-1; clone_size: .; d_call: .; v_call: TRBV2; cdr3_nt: TGTGCCAGCAGTGGGGCCATACAGGGAAGGTCCTACAATGAGCAGTTCTTC; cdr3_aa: CASSGAIQGRSYNEQFF
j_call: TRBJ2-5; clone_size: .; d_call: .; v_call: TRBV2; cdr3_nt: TGTGCCAGCTTCCGAAACAGACAAGAGACCCAGTACTTC; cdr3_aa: CASFRNRQETQYF
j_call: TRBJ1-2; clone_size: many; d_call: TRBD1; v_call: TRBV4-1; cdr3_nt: TGCGCCAGCAGCCATCATGACAGGGGGCAAGATGGCTACACCTTC; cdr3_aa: CASSHHDRGQDGYTF
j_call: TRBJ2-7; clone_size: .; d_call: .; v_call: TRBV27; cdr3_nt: TGTGCCAGCAGAGGACTCGGGGGAAAAGGCGAGCAGTACTTC; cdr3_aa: CASRGLGGKGEQYF
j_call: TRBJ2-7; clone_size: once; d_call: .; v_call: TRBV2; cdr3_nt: TGTGCCGGGGGGGGGACAGGACTCTCCTACGAGCAGTACTTC; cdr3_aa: CAGGGTGLSYEQYF
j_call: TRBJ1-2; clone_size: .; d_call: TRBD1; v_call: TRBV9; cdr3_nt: TGTGCCAGCAGCCCCCGGGACAGGGGGCTAGGGGGCTACACCTTC; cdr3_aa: CASSPRDRGLGGYTF
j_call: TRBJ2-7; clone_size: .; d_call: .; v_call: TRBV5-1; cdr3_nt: TGCGCCAGCAGCGCAGGCGGGGACGGCTACGAGCAGTACTTC; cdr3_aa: CASSAGGDGYEQYF
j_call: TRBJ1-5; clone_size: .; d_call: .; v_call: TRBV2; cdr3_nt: TGTGCCAGCAGCCTCGGGGATTTGGGTAATCAGCCCCAGCATTTT; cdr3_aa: CASSLGDLGNQPQHF
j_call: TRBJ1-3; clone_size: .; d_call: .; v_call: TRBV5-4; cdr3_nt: TGTGCCAGCAGCTTGGGGAGGAGCTCTGGAAACACCATATATTTT; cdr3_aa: CASSLGRSSGNTIYF
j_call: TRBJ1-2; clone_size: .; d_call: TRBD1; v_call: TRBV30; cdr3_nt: TGTGCCTGGAGGGGACAGGGGGAGAATGGCTACACCTTC; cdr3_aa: CAWRGQGENGYTF
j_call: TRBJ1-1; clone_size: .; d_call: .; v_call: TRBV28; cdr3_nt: TGTGCCAGCAGTTTACCCCGGGGAGCGAACACTGAAGCTTTCTTT; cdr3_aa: CASSLPRGANTEAFF
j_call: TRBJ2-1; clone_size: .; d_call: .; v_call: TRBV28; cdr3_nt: TGTGCCAGCAGTTTTGGAAAGGGGAATGAGCAGTTCTTC; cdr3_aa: CASSFGKGNEQFF
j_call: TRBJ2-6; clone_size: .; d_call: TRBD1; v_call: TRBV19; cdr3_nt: TGTGCCAGTAGTATGACAGGGGCTGGGGCCAACGTCCTGACTTTC; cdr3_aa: CASSMTGAGANVLTF
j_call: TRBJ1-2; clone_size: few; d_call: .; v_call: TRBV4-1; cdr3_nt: TGCGCCAGCAGCCAAGACGGCGGAATAAACTATGGCTACACCTTC; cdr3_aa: CASSQDGGINYGYTF
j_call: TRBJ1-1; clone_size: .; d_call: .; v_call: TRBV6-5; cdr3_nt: TGTGCCAGCACCCCACCGGGGAGAACTGAAGCTTTCTTT; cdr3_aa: CASTPPGRTEAFF
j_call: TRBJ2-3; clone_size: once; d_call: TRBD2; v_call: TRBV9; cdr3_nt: TGTGCCAGCAGCGCCGGGACTAGCGGTGGGCTGTATTTT; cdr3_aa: CASSAGTSGGLYF
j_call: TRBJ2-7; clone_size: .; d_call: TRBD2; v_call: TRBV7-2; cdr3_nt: TGTGCCAGCAGCCTCCGGGGAGCGGGGAGGGTCTACGAGCAGTACTTC; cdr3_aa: CASSLRGAGRVYEQYF
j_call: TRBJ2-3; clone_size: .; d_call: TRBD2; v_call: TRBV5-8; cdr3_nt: TGTGCCAGCAGCTTCGGACTAGCGGGGGTCACAGATACGCAGTATTTT; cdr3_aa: CASSFGLAGVTDTQYF
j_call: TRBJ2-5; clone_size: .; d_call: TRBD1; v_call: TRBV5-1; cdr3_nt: TGCGCCAGCAGCTCACAGGGGGCGTGGGTCCAAGAGACCCAGTACTTC; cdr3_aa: CASSSQGAWVQETQYF
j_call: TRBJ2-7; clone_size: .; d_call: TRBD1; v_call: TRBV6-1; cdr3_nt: TGTGCCAGCAGACCAAACAGGGGTCCCTCCTACGAGCAGTACTTC; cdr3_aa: CASRPNRGPSYEQYF
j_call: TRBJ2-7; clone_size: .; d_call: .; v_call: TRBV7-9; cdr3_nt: TGTGCCAGCAGCCGTTTGAGGAACGAGCAGTACTTC; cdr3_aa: CASSRLRNEQYF
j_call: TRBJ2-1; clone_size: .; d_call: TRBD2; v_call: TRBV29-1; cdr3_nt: TGCAGCGCCGGGACTAGCGGGGACAATGAGCAGTTCTTC; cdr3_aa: CSAGTSGDNEQFF
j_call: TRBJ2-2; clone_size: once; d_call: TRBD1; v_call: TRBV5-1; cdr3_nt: TGCGCCAGCGGAGGACAGGGCTACACCGGGGAGCTGTTTTTT; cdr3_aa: CASGGQGYTGELFF
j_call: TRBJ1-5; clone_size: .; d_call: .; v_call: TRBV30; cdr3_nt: TGCCCCTTGAGGAGACAGTTTGATACAGGGCCCCAGCATTTT; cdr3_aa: CPLRRQFDTGPQHF
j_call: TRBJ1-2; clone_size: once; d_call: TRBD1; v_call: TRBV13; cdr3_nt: TGTGCCATCCTCCTGACAGGGAACTATGGCTACACCTTC; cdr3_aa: CAILLTGNYGYTF
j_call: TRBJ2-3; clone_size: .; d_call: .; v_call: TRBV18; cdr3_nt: TGTGCCAGCTCACCACGGGGACACACAGATACGCAGTATTTT; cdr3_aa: CASSPRGHTDTQYF
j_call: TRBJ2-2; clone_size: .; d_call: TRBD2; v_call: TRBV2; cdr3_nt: TGTGCCAGCAGTGAACTGGGACTAGCGGGGGCCAACACCGGGGAGCTGTTTTTT; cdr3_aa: CASSELGLAGANTGELFF
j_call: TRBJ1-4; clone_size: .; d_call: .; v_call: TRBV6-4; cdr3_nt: TGTGCCAGCAGTGACTCGAAGAGGGAAAAACTGTTTTTT; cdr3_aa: CASSDSKREKLFF
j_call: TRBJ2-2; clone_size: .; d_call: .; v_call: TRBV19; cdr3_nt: TGTGCCAGTAGTACTCCCGGGGGGCGCAGAACCGGGGAGCTGTTTTTT; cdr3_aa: CASSTPGGRRTGELFF
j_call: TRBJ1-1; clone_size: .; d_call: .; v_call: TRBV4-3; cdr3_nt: TGCGCCAGCAGCCAGCACGGGAACACTGAAGCTTTCTTT; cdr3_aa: CASSQHGNTEAFF
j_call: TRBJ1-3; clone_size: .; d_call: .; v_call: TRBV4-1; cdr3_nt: TGCGCCAGCACCCCGAGAGTGACACAAAGCTCTGGAAACACCATATATTTT; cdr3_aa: CASTPRVTQSSGNTIYF